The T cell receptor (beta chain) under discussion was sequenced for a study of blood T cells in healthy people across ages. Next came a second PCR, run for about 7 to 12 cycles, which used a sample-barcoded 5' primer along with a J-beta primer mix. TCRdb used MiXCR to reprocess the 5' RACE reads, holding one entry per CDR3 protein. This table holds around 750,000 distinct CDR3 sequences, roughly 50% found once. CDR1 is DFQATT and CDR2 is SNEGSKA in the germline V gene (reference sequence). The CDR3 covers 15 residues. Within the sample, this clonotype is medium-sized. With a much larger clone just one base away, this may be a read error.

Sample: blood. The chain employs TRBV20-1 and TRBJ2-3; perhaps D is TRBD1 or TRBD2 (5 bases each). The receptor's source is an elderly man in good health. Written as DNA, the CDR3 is TGCAGTGCTGGAGACGGGGCGGTTGGCACAGATACGCAGTATTTT. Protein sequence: CSAGDGAVGTDTQYF.